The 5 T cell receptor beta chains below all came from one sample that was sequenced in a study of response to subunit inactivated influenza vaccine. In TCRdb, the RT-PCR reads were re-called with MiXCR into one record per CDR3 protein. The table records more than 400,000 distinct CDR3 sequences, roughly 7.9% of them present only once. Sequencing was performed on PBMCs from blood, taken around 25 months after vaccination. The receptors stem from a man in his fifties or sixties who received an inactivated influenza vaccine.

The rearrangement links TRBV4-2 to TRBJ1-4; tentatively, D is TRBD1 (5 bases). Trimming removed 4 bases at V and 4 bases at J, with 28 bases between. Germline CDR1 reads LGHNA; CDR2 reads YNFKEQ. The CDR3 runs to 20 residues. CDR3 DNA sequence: TGTGCCAGCAGCCCAAGGATGAGCAGGGAGCATCGGAATATTAATGAAAAACTGTTTTTT. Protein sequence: CASSPRMSREHRNINEKLFF.

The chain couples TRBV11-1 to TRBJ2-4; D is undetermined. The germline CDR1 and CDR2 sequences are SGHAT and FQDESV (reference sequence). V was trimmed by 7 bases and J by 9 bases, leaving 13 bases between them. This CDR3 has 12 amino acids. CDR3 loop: CASNGPTGIQYF. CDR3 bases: TGTGCCAGCAACGGACCAACGGGCATTCAGTACTTC. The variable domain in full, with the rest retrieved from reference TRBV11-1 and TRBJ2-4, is EAEVAQSPRYKITEKSQAVAFWCDPISGHATLYWYRQILGQGPELLVQFQDESVVDDSQLPKDRFSAERLKGVDSTLKIQPAELGDSAMYLCASNGPTGIQYFGAGTRLSVL.

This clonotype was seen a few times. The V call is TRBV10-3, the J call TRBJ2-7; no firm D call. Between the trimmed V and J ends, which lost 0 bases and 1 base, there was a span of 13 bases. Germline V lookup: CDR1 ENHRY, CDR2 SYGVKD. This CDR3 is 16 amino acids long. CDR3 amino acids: CAISESGGQISYEQYF. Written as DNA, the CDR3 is TGTGCCATCAGTGAGTCCGGCGGCCAGATTTCCTACGAGCAGTACTTC.

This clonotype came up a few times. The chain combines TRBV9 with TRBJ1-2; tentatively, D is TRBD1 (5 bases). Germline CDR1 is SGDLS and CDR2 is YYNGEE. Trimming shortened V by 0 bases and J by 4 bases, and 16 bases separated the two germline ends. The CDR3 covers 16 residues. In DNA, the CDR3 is TGTGCCAGCAGCGTAGCTGCGGCAGGGCGCGGCTATGGCTACACCTTC. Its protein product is CASSVAAAGRGYGYTF.

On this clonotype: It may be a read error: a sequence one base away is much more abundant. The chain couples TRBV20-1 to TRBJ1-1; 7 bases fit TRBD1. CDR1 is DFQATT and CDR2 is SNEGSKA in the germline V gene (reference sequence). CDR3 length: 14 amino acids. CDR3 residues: CSARGQIMNTAAFF. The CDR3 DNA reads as TGCAGTGCTAGGGGACAGATCATGAACACTGCAGCTTTCTTT.